Included here is one TCR beta chain sequence, with context. Its recognized antigen is unknown. Nothing much larger sits one base from this clone, and base qualities are not available. Unmatched junction bases come to 4, with V trimmed by 0 bases and J by 2 bases. There are 16 amino acids in the CDR3, from cysteine to phenylalanine inclusive. CDR3 DNA is the only sequence kept; it has 48 bases, read in frame from the first base. The CDR1 and CDR2 encoded by the germline V gene are LGHNA and YSLEER. Receptor amplification or capture employed the immunoSEQ multiplex PCR assay. In the paper's pipeline: To diagnose cytomegalovirus status from the catalog of TCR beta chain sequences, a statistical classification framework was built. The table was pulled from immuneACCESS by TCRdb, which kept in-frame rearrangements only. Such tables lose some clones; where checked, under half of the loss comes from unresolved V genes, and the rest has no known cause. V, J and clone size reflect that table, while D and trimming were determined from the DNA. This sample is represented by some 170,000 clones; less than 90% of them were singletons. The ten largest clones take up 5.7% of the sample.

This record belongs to a study of cytomegalovirus exposure and HLA in healthy donors (dated by TCRdb to the late 2010s). Background for the entire study: According to a later analysis, one platform produced both the roughly 120 validation repertoires and the 550 to 800 repertoires of the first cohort. To predict cytomegalovirus infection status, the study combined high-throughput TCR immunosequencing, statistical association of individual TCRs with disease status, and machine learning. Besides the first cohort of 500 to 700 subjects, a separate validation cohort made up of over a hundred different subjects was used. The study aimed to test whether signatures of past pathogen exposure could be identified by cataloging public T cell receptors.

The donors were included in the validation cohort of over a hundred subjects, a group kept apart from the approximately 700-subject first cohort. Results the study describes overall, beyond this receptor: The study gave a list of some 150 TCR beta chains associated with cytomegalovirus. A later analysis had no HLA typing for the validation cohort, so co-occurrence there was scored across all 120 repertoires. The classifier was reported to diagnose cytomegalovirus status with high specificity and sensitivity in both the original and validation cohorts. According to the authors, the approach could potentially be generalized to other disease states and immunological phenotypes. Of the cluster scores, approximately 95% were above 0 in a later analysis, which found that TCRs clustered in the first cohort also tended to co-occur in the roughly 130 validation repertoires. A few of the identified cytomegalovirus-associated TCR beta chains were confirmed in vitro to be specific for cytomegalovirus antigens. Most TCR sequences were seen in very few donors, while some public TCRs were found in many individuals.

Sequences were obtained from PBMCs. Recombination linked TRBV4-3 to TRBJ2-1, with TRBD1 matching 7 junction bases. This TCR came from a woman aged 25 to 39 in good health and CMV-seronegative. The DNA sequence follows: TGCGCCAGCAGCCAAGATTTGGGACAGACCTACAATGAGCAGTTCTTC. It codes for CASSQDLGQTYNEQFF.